The 24 T cell receptor beta chains listed next were all sequenced from one sample in a study of OX40 agonist ivuxolimab in advanced cancers. Only in-frame clones appear in the TCRdb table, and some are missing; sequencing was by immunoSEQ multiplex PCR. The table records 55,000 to 65,000 clones, around nine tenths of them present only once. The sequencing here drew on CD4+ or CD8+ T cells sorted from blood, taken in a trial of the OX40 agonist ivuxolimab. The source is an adult with an advanced solid tumor such as melanoma, head and neck, liver or kidney cancer.

The rearrangement joins TRBV6-1 to TRBJ2-5; 7 bases are shared with TRBD2. The germline V gene encodes CDR1 MNHNS and CDR2 SASEGT. This CDR3 is built from 14 residues. The V segment lost 2 bases and the J segment 11 bases; nucleotides outside the gene matches: 11. For the CDR3, the DNA is TGTGCCAGCAGTGAAATGTACGACCGGGGGGAGCAGTACTTC. Its protein product is CASSEMYDRGEQYF.

The chain combines TRBV6-1 with TRBJ1-2; D may be TRBD1 (6 bases). V gave up 11 bases and J gave up 5 bases, with 21 bases separating them. Germline assignment: CDR1 MNHNS and CDR2 SASEGT. This CDR3 comprises 14 residues. This CDR3 reads CAGGGGKTPYGYTF. CDR3 in DNA: TGTGCCGGGGGTGGGGGCAAGACACCTTATGGCTACACCTTC.

This chain uses TRBV4-1 with TRBJ2-7; the D is unclear. This CDR3 has 13 residues. V lost 0 bases and J lost 4, with 7 bases in between. Germline V gives CDR1 MGHRA, CDR2 YSYEKL. This CDR3 is CASSQDNGYEQYF. CDR3 bases: TGCGCCAGCAGCCAAGATAACGGATACGAGCAGTACTTC.

J is TRBJ2-7 and V is TRBV21-1; the table assigns TRBD2, which was not confirmed against the DNA. TRBV21-1 is assigned pseudogene status. This CDR3 has 16 amino acids. The CDR3 nucleotides read TGTGCCAGCACCCAAGCCTCCCGGGACTGCAACTACGAGCAGTACTTC. This codes for CASTQASRDCNYEQYF.

This chain connects TRBV11-2 to TRBJ2-1; TRBD2 aligns across 7 bases. CDR1 is SGHAT and CDR2 is FQNNGV in the germline V gene. Trimming at V came to 6 bases and at J to 6 bases, leaving 2 bases not matched to a gene. This CDR3 has 12 residues. Here the CDR3 reads CASRRGSNEQFF. DNA of the CDR3: TGTGCCAGCAGGCGGGGGAGCAATGAGCAGTTCTTC.

The J gene is TRBJ2-5, the V gene TRBV5-1; D gene ambiguous. With 1 base removed from V and 5 bases from J, the gap between germline ends came to 12 bases. This CDR3 is 14 amino acids long. The germline CDR1 and CDR2 sequences are SGHRS and YFSETQ. CDR3 sequence (DNA): TGCGCCAGCAGCTTGCGACCGACAACCGAGACCCAGTACTTC. It translates to CASSLRPTTETQYF.

The CDR3 nucleotides read TGTGCCAGCAGTTATATTCAGGGGGACTATGGCTACACCTTC. Encoded protein: CASSYIQGDYGYTF. The chain joins TRBV6-5 to TRBJ1-2; TRBD1 aligns across 7 bases. CDR3 length equals 14 residues. Trimming cost V 3 bases and J 3 bases; bases outside gene matches: 4. Germline lookup yields CDR1 MNHEY and CDR2 SVGAGI.

The chain uses TRBV7-9 and TRBJ1-5; D is perhaps TRBD1 (5 bases). Per the germline V gene, CDR1 is SEHNR and CDR2 is FQNEAQ (reference sequence). Trimming left V 2 bases short and J 0 bases short, with 8 bases between. The CDR3 covers 15 residues. DNA of the CDR3: TGTGCCAGCAGCTTATCGGGACTTAGCAATCAGCCCCAGCATTTT. Its translation is CASSLSGLSNQPQHF.

The chain carries TRBV9 and TRBJ2-1, with 7 positions matching TRBD2. The germline V gene has CDR1 SGDLS and CDR2 YYNGEE. The CDR3 has 18 residues. The trim removed 0 bases at V and 0 bases at J, leaving 9 bases unmatched. The CDR3 sequence: CASSVAPSGWSSYNEQFF. CDR3 DNA sequence: TGTGCCAGCAGCGTAGCTCCTAGCGGATGGAGCTCCTACAATGAGCAGTTCTTC.

This clone was observed once. This chain uses TRBV18 with TRBJ2-7; D is undetermined. CDR1 and CDR2 from the germline V gene are KGHSH and LQKENI. Trimming stripped 1 base from V and 1 base from J, with 11 bases between. The CDR3 length is 15 residues. As DNA, the CDR3 is TGTGCCAGCTCACCACTGGGGATCGGATCCTACGAGCAGTACTTC. Its protein is CASSPLGIGSYEQYF. Combining the CDR3 with reference TRBV18 and TRBJ2-7 gives the whole variable domain NAGVMQNPRHLVRRRGQEARLRCSPMKGHSHVYWYRQLPEEGLKFMVYLQKENIIDESGMPKERFSAEFPKEGPSILRIQQVVRGDSAAYFCASSPLGIGSYEQYFGPGTRLTVT.

The genes are TRBV7-7 and TRBJ1-6, with 7 bases that match TRBD1. V was pared by 5 bases and J by 7 bases, with 5 bases of the junction left unmatched. Germline assignment: CDR1 SSHAT and CDR2 FNYEAQ (reference sequence). This CDR3 region has 14 residues. The CDR3 sequence is CASSAGQNNSPLHF. CDR3 DNA: TGTGCCAGCAGCGCGGGACAGAACAATTCACCCCTCCACTTT.

This chain connects TRBV5-1 to TRBJ2-3, with 11 bases aligning to TRBD2. The germline V gene encodes CDR1 SGHRS and CDR2 YFSETQ. V gave up 5 bases and J gave up 6 bases; unmatched junction bases: 5. The CDR3 has 14 amino acids. CDR3 sequence reads: CASSSGGVGDTQYF. The CDR3 nucleotides are TGCGCCAGCAGTAGCGGGGGGGTTGGCGATACGCAGTATTTT.

This chain connects TRBV19 to TRBJ2-7; 12 bases map to TRBD2. The CDR3 consists of 15 residues. Germline values: CDR1 LNHDA, CDR2 SQIVND (reference sequence). The junction had 6 bases not matched to a gene; V was cut back by 5 bases and J by 4 bases. The CDR3 DNA is TGTGCCAGTAGTGATACTAGCGGGAGGATATACGAGCAGTACTTC. It encodes CASSDTSGRIYEQYF.

The gene calls are TRBV2 and TRBJ2-1; D might be TRBD1 (6 bases). Trimming stripped 4 bases from V and 6 bases from J, with 10 bases between. The germline gives CDR1 SNHLY, CDR2 FYNNEI. CDR3 length: 13 residues. The CDR3 DNA reads as TGTGCCAGCAGTGTACAGGGTTTCAATGAGCAGTTCTTC. The encoded protein is CASSVQGFNEQFF.

This chain connects TRBV5-1 to TRBJ1-5; TRBD1 matches at 7 bases. Germline loops: CDR1 SGHRS, CDR2 YFSETQ. The CDR3 consists of 15 residues. V shed 4 bases and J 0 bases; nucleotides not matched to a gene: 4. The DNA for the CDR3 is TGCGCCAGCAGCGAGACAGGGAATAGCAATCAGCCCCAGCATTTT. It codes for CASSETGNSNQPQHF.

Concerning this clone: The junction differs from germline at one of its ends, possibly a read error. The chain couples TRBV2 to TRBJ1-2; maybe TRBD1 (5 bases). Germline V gene lookup returns CDR1 SNHLY and CDR2 FYNNEI. This CDR3 is built from 15 residues. CDR3 sequence reads: CASREGWGRNYGYTF. The CDR3 nucleotides read TGTGCCAGCAGGGAAGGTTGGGGCCGGAACTATGGCTACACCTTC.

The J gene is TRBJ2-7, the V gene TRBV20-1; D gene ambiguous. This CDR3 spans 11 amino acids. CDR1 is DFQATT and CDR2 is SNEGSKA in the germline V gene (reference sequence). The V and J ends lost 3 bases and 2 bases respectively, with 5 bases between them. The CDR3 coding sequence is TGCAGTGCTAGTAGTACCTACGAGCAGTACTTC. Translating gives CSASSTYEQYF.

V and J are TRBV9 and TRBJ1-2; no clear D gene. V was trimmed by 2 bases and J by 6 bases, leaving 11 bases between them. This CDR3 contains 13 residues. The germline V gene has CDR1 SGDLS and CDR2 YYNGEE. The CDR3 here is CASSVSPGDGYTF. The CDR3 DNA sequence: TGTGCCAGCAGCGTTTCACCGGGAGATGGCTACACCTTC.

The rearrangement uses TRBV7-2 and TRBJ2-1, with 7 bases fitting TRBD2. Trimming removed 7 bases from V and 5 bases from J; junction bases left unmatched: 11. Germline CDR1 is SGHTA and CDR2 is FQGNSA. The CDR3 loop spans 15 amino acids. CDR3 sequence (DNA): TGTGCCAGCACCGAGGGACTACGACCTAACAATGAGCAGTTCTTC. It codes for CASTEGLRPNNEQFF. The full variable domain, with the rest looked up from reference TRBV7-2 and TRBJ2-1, is GAGVSQSPSNKVTEKGKDVELRCDPISGHTALYWYRQSLGQGLEFLIYFQGNSAPDKSGLPSDRFSAERTGGSVSTLTIQRTQQEDSAVYLCASTEGLRPNNEQFFGPGTRLTVL.

The chain joins TRBV19 to TRBJ2-3; 12 bases fit TRBD2. The junction had 9 bases not matched to a gene; V was cut back by 6 bases and J by 11 bases. This CDR3 has 14 amino acids. Per germline, CDR1 LNHDA and CDR2 SQIVND (reference sequence). CDR3 nucleotides: TGTGCCAGTAGGACGGACAAGACTAGCGGGAGGCAGTATTTT. This encodes CASRTDKTSGRQYF.

This clone was seen more than once but under ten times. V is TRBV28 and J is TRBJ1-5; D is uncertain. CDR1 is MDHEN and CDR2 is SYDVKM in the germline V gene. The CDR3 covers 16 residues. Trimming pared 7 bases from V and 0 bases from J, leaving 16 bases between. The CDR3 protein is CASTPRGGFSNQPQHF. The CDR3 coding sequence is TGTGCCAGCACCCCCCGTGGCGGGTTTAGCAATCAGCCCCAGCATTTT. The entire variable domain, with the rest obtained from reference TRBV28 and TRBJ1-5, is as follows: DVKVTQSSRYLVKRTGEKVFLECVQDMDHENMFWYRQDPGLGLRLIYFSYDVKMKEKGDIPEGYSVSREKKERFSLILESASTNQTSMYLCASTPRGGFSNQPQHFGDGTRLSIL.

V usage is TRBV7-8 and J usage is TRBJ2-7, with a weak D call TRBD1 (5 bases). The CDR3 covers 11 residues. Trimming pared 8 bases from V and 6 bases from J, leaving 11 bases between. Looked up from germline, CDR1 is SGHVS and CDR2 is FQNEAQ. Here the CDR3 DNA reads TGTGCCAGCTCATTAGGGGTCGAGCAGTACTTC. Translating it yields CASSLGVEQYF.

This clone occurred once. This sequence joins TRBV5-4 and TRBJ1-2; tentative D call: TRBD1 (6 bases). V lost 1 base and J lost 2, with 12 bases in between. The CDR3 is 15 residues long. The germline V gene has CDR1 SGHNT and CDR2 YYREEE (reference sequence). CDR3 sequence reads: CASSLRTVENYGYTF. In DNA form, the CDR3 reads TGTGCCAGCAGCTTGCGGACAGTGGAAAACTATGGCTACACCTTC.

The V call is TRBV28, the J call TRBJ2-4, with unresolved D. The CDR3 covers 15 residues. Germline V gives CDR1 MDHEN, CDR2 SYDVKM. Deletions cut 2 bases from V and 3 bases from J, with 11 bases between. The CDR3 nucleotides are TGTGCCAGCAGTTTAATTGGTGGTGGCAAAAACATTCAGTACTTC. Amino acids: CASSLIGGGKNIQYF.